These 20 T cell receptor beta chains were sequenced from one sample in a study of CD8 T cells in Susac syndrome. Reverse transcription of 0.5 to 1 ug RNA was performed with random hexamers. Each CDR3 protein is one row after TCRdb ran MiXCR on the immunoSEQ multiplex PCR reads. The top ten clones hold 0.08% of a sample with approximately 150,000 distinct CDR3 sequences, around 92% of them seen once. Sequenced: CD4+ T cells from PBMCs. These receptor sequences come from a human donor in good health.

The rearrangement joins TRBV4-3 to TRBJ2-4, with 10 bases matching TRBD1. The V and J ends lost 0 bases and 0 bases, in that order; junction bases with no gene match: 11. Germline V gene data show CDR1 as LGHNA and CDR2 as YSLEER. This CDR3 spans 20 amino acids. The CDR3 protein is CASSQDMGTGAIPAKNIQYF. The CDR3, as DNA: TGCGCCAGCAGCCAAGATATGGGGACAGGGGCCATACCAGCCAAAAACATTCAGTACTTC.

This chain connects TRBV6-2 or TRBV6-3 to TRBJ2-6, with a weak D call TRBD1 (6 bases). The CDR3 is made up of 16 amino acids. Trimming removed 4 bases at V and 4 bases at J, with 14 bases between. Germline V gene lookup returns CDR1 MNHEY and CDR2 SVGEGT. CDR3 nucleotides: TGTGCCAGCAGTTCCCCAGGGGTGGCCGGGGCCAACGTCCTGACTTTC. It is translated as CASSSPGVAGANVLTF.

The chain has TRBV7-2 and TRBJ2-5; D is undetermined. Trimming left V 4 bases short and J 5 bases short, with 11 bases between. Germline V gives CDR1 SGHTA, CDR2 FQGNSA. The CDR3 sequence is 13 residues long. CDR3 nucleotides: TGTGCCAGCAGCTCAGTTCTCCGGGAGACCCAGTACTTC. Translating it yields CASSSVLRETQYF.

The genes are TRBV3-1 and TRBJ1-5, with a possible D match to TRBD1 (6 bases). The CDR3 covers 13 residues. V was shortened by 8 bases and J by 6 bases, with 14 bases between the two germline ends. Per germline, CDR1 LGHDT and CDR2 YNNKEL (reference sequence). CDR3 amino acids: CASSQQGGQPQHF. The CDR3 nucleotides are TGTGCCAGCTCGCAACAGGGAGGTCAGCCCCAGCATTTT.

The rearrangement uses TRBV28 and TRBJ2-1; D might be TRBD2 (6 bases). CDR3 length: 12 residues. The germline V and J ends were trimmed by 6 bases and 13 bases, with 16 bases remaining between them. Germline values: CDR1 MDHEN, CDR2 SYDVKM. The CDR3 DNA follows: TGTGCCAGCAGCCGAAACCGCGGGGTTCAGTTCTTC. As protein: CASSRNRGVQFF.

This sequence joins TRBV6-1 and TRBJ2-1; D call uncertain. The V gene lost 3 bases and the J gene lost 7 bases, with 10 bases spanning the gap. The CDR3 totals 13 residues. The germline gives CDR1 MNHNS, CDR2 SASEGT. In DNA, the CDR3 is TGTGCCAGCAGTGACCCGCACTGGAATGAGCAGTTCTTC. Protein product: CASSDPHWNEQFF.

The V and J genes are TRBV19 and TRBJ2-5; a weak D match, TRBD2 (6 bases). V was cut by 4 bases and J by 4 bases, with 16 bases left in between. The germline V gene has CDR1 LNHDA and CDR2 SQIVND (reference sequence). The CDR3 loop spans 15 amino acids. The CDR3 spells CASSSLLAGIETQYF. The CDR3, as DNA: TGTGCCAGTAGTAGCCTTTTGGCGGGAATAGAGACCCAGTACTTC.

The chain employs TRBV2 and TRBJ1-2, with no clear D. The V end was cut by 7 bases, the J end by 5 bases, with 8 bases between. The CDR3 runs 11 residues. CDR1 SNHLY and CDR2 FYNNEI come from the germline V gene. The CDR3 sequence is CASTPGYGYTF. The CDR3 DNA follows: TGTGCCAGCACCCCTGGGTATGGCTACACCTTC.

The rearrangement joins TRBV10-1 to TRBJ2-7; 8 bases are a match to TRBD2. This CDR3 region has 15 residues. Germline CDR1 reads WNHNN; CDR2 reads SYGVQD (reference sequence). V shed 5 bases, J shed 5 bases, and the junction held 11 bases outside the gene matches. CDR3 bases: TGCGCCAGCAGTCCCTCCCCGGGAGGGGTCCACGAGCAGTACTTC. This encodes CASSPSPGGVHEQYF.

The chain couples TRBV19 to TRBJ2-7; D call uncertain. Trimming took off 5 bases at V and 5 bases at J, with 16 bases between the two ends. Germline V gene lookup returns CDR1 LNHDA and CDR2 SQIVND (reference sequence). This CDR3 is built from 14 residues. This chain's CDR3 is CASSSRTTSHEQYF. CDR3 in DNA: TGTGCCAGTAGTTCGCGTACAACGAGCCACGAGCAGTACTTC. The variable domain in full, with the rest retrieved from reference TRBV19 and TRBJ2-7, is DGGITQSPKYLFRKEGQNVTLSCEQNLNHDAMYWYRQDPGQGLRLIYYSQIVNDFQKGDIAEGYSVSREKKESFPLTVTSAQKNPTAFYLCASSSRTTSHEQYFGPGTRLTVT.

The DNA of the CDR3 is TGTGCCAGCAGCTGGGGGACGGTGAACACCGGGGAGCTGTTTTTT. Translated, it gives CASSWGTVNTGELFF. The chain is built from TRBV5-6 and TRBJ2-2; D could derive from TRBD1 or TRBD2 (5 bases each). Germline V gene data show CDR1 as SGHDT and CDR2 as YYEEEE. Trimming removed 3 bases at V and 1 base at J, with 10 bases between. The CDR3 runs to 15 residues.

The chain recombines TRBV11-2 with TRBJ2-3; possibly TRBD2 for D (6 bases). The V and J ends lost 4 bases and 6 bases respectively, with 14 bases between them. CDR3 length: 14 amino acids. Per the germline V gene, CDR1 is SGHAT and CDR2 is FQNNGV. CDR3 loop: CASSSGPGGDTQYF. The CDR3 DNA is TGTGCCAGCAGCTCAGGACCCGGAGGGGATACGCAGTATTTT.

The chain has TRBV7-9 and TRBJ1-4; D uncertain. In germline, CDR1 is SEHNR, CDR2 FQNEAQ (reference sequence). The V gene lost 1 base and the J gene lost 0 bases, with 9 bases spanning the gap. The CDR3 sequence is 16 residues long. The CDR3, as DNA: TGTGCCAGCAGCTTAGGGTTGGATGCAACTAATGAAAAACTGTTTTTT. Encoded protein: CASSLGLDATNEKLFF. Full variable domain (remainder filled in from reference TRBV7-9 and TRBJ1-4): DTGVSQNPRHKITKRGQNVTFRCDPISEHNRLYWYRQTLGQGPEFLTYFQNEAQLEKSRLLSDRFSAERPKGSFSTLEIQRTEQGDSAMYLCASSLGLDATNEKLFFGSGTQLSVL.

The chain carries TRBV7-9 and TRBJ1-6, with 7 bases fitting TRBD1. With V trimmed by 5 bases and J by 6 bases, 4 bases remained unmatched. CDR1 and CDR2 (germline): SEHNR, FQNEAQ (reference sequence). This CDR3 has 14 amino acids. CDR3 nucleotides: TGTGCCAGCAGCCGGGGACAGTTTAATTCACCCCTCCACTTT. It codes for CASSRGQFNSPLHF.

The CDR3 spells CASSPGILYEQYF. The CDR3 DNA follows: TGTGCCAGCAGTCCAGGGATACTCTACGAGCAGTACTTC. The gene calls are TRBV28 and TRBJ2-7, with a weak D call TRBD1 (5 bases). V was clipped by 5 bases and J by 3 bases, with 11 bases between them. In germline, CDR1 is MDHEN, CDR2 SYDVKM. This CDR3 has 13 residues.

The rearrangement joins TRBV27 to TRBJ2-7, with D perhaps matching TRBD2 (6 bases). The CDR3 length is 15 residues. CDR1 is MNHEY, CDR2 SMNVEV, per germline (reference sequence). Trimming pared 5 bases from V and 3 bases from J, leaving 17 bases between. This CDR3 is CASSKKWDSIYEQYF. Here the CDR3 DNA reads TGTGCCAGCAGTAAAAAATGGGACTCGATCTACGAGCAGTACTTC.

This clonotype occurred once. The V gene is TRBV5-1, the J gene TRBJ2-3; TRBD2 is a possible D gene (5 bases). With 3 bases removed from V and 1 base from J, the gap between germline ends came to 18 bases. CDR1 SGHRS and CDR2 YFSETQ come from the germline V gene. This CDR3 comprises 17 residues. CDR3 coding DNA: TGCGCCAGCAGCTCCGTGCCGGACTCCCCTCGCACAGATACGCAGTATTTT. This encodes CASSSVPDSPRTDTQYF.

The chain has TRBV7-9 and TRBJ1-6; D is possibly TRBD1 (5 bases). Germline CDR1 reads SEHNR; CDR2 reads FQNEAQ (reference sequence). The germline V and J ends were trimmed by 7 bases and 8 bases, with 15 bases remaining between them. The CDR3 is 14 amino acids. The CDR3 sequence: CASTGAPGDSPLHF. The CDR3 nucleotides read TGTGCCAGCACCGGGGCCCCCGGCGATTCACCCCTCCACTTT.

The rearrangement joins TRBV5-1 to TRBJ2-7, with 11 positions matching TRBD1. The CDR3 length is 14 residues. The V and J ends lost 4 bases and 3 bases, in that order; junction bases with no gene match: 3. Germline values: CDR1 SGHRS, CDR2 YFSETQ. The CDR3 spells CASSPGQGGYEQYF. As DNA, the CDR3 is TGCGCCAGCAGCCCGGGACAGGGGGGCTACGAGCAGTACTTC. Using reference TRBV5-1 and TRBJ2-7 for the parts outside the CDR3, the full variable domain is KAGVTQTPRYLIKTRGQQVTLSCSPISGHRSVSWYQQTPGQGLQFLFEYFSETQRNKGNFPGRFSGRQFSNSRSEMNVSTLELGDSALYLCASSPGQGGYEQYFGPGTRLTVT.

This chain uses TRBV20-1 with TRBJ1-2; possibly TRBD1 for D (6 bases). The V end was cut by 6 bases, the J end by 4 bases, with 24 bases between. The CDR3 consists of 16 residues. Germline lookup yields CDR1 DFQATT and CDR2 SNEGSKA (reference sequence). As DNA, the CDR3 is TGCAGTGCCCCCACCCGGGGGCCGCAGGGGAGCTATGGCTACACCTTC. Its translation is CSAPTRGPQGSYGYTF.